The sequence of this T cell receptor beta chain was determined in a study of blood T cell repertoires in COVID-19. The CDR3 runs 15 residues. The germline V gene encodes CDR1 KGHDR and CDR2 SFDVKD. With V trimmed by 2 bases and J by 5 bases, 5 bases remained unmatched. Using immunoSEQ multiplex PCR, the repertoire was profiled, and TCRdb retains in-frame clones only, with some absent. The data contain more than 85,000 clones, 84% of them singletons. The J gene is TRBJ2-5, the V gene TRBV24-1, with 9 positions matching TRBD1. Sample: peripheral blood. The clonotype was recovered from a human donor in a cohort sampled during active COVID-19. The CDR3 is CATSDSTGGSETQYF. The CDR3 nucleotides read TGTGCCACCAGTGATTCGACAGGGGGTTCGGAGACCCAGTACTTC.